The text below deals with one T cell receptor (beta chain). Its antigen is as yet unknown. These data belong to a study of T cell repertoires in aging, cancer and after chemotherapy. Study at large: Paired samples before and after chemotherapy came from glioblastoma patients receiving temozolomide-based therapy. The full dataset contained 9.1 million or so TCR reads. Study observations and caveats: Compared with age-matched healthy donors, untreated hematological or solid cancer patients showed higher blood TCR clonality. In cancer patients, declining TCR diversity with age involved lost richness and lost evenness.

TRB rearrangements spanning V, D and J were amplified using mixed TRB-A/B primers. TCRdb re-derived calls from the multiplex PCR reads in MiXCR, one entry per CDR3 protein. The sample records about 7,700 distinct CDR3 sequences, approximately 52% being singletons. Amplification of TCR beta used genomic DNA extracted from peripheral blood. Germline CDR1 reads MDHEN; CDR2 reads SYDVKM. This CDR3 contains 15 residues. The V segment lost 4 bases and the J segment 4 bases; nucleotides outside the gene matches: 4. Sequencing was done on a sample of blood. The rearrangement joins TRBV28 to TRBJ2-7, with 13 positions matching TRBD2. This receptor was obtained from a human donor with a solid tumor. CDR3 DNA sequence: TGTGCCAGCAGTTCCCGGACTAGCGGGAGTTACGAGCAGTACTTC. Its protein product is CASSSRTSGSYEQYF.